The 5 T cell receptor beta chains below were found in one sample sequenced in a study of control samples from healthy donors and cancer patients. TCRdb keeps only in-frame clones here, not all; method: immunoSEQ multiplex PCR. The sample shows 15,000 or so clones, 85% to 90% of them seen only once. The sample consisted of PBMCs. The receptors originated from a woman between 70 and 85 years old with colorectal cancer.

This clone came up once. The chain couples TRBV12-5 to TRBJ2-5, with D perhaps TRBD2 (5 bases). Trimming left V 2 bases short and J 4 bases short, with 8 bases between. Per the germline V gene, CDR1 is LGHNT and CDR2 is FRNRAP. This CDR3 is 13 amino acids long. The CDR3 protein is CASGLQGRETQYF. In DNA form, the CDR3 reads TGTGCTAGTGGTTTGCAAGGGAGAGAGACCCAGTACTTC.

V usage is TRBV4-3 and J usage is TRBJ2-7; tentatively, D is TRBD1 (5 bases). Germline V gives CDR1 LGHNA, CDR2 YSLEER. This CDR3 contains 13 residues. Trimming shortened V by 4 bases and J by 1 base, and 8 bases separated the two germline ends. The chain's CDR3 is CASSRDRSYEQYF. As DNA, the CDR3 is TGCGCCAGCAGCCGCGACAGATCCTACGAGCAGTACTTC.

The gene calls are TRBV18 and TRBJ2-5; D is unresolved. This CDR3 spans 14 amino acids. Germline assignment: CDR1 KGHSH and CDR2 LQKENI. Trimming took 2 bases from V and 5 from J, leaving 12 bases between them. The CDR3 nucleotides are TGTGCCAGCTCACCAACCGGGTCGGCGGAGACCCAGTACTTC. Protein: CASSPTGSAETQYF.

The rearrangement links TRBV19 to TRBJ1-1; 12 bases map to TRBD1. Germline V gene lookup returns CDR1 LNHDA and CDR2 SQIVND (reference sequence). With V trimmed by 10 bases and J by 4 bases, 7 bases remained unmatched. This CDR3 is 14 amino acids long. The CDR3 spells CATRDRGQVTEAFF. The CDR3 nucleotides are TGTGCCACAAGGGACAGGGGGCAAGTCACTGAAGCTTTCTTT.

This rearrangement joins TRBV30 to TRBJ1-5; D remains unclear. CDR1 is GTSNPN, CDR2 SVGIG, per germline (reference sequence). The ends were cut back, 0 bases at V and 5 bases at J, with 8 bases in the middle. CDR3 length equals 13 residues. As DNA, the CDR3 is TGTGCCTGGAGTGTGGGGAGCTATCAGCCCCAGCATTTT. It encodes CAWSVGSYQPQHF.